Below are 22 T cell receptor beta chains sequenced from a single sample in a study of cytomegalovirus exposure and HLA in healthy donors. The primer mix had 60 Vbeta and 13 Jbeta primers. Only in-frame clones appear in the TCRdb table, and some are missing; sequencing was by immunoSEQ multiplex PCR. The sample consists of around 240,000 clones, about 81% of them appearing once. Input material: PBMCs. These TCRs come from a woman aged 35 to 49 in good health and CMV-seropositive.

This rearrangement joins TRBV5-1 to TRBJ1-6; 9 positions agree with TRBD1. V lost 4 bases and J lost 6; bases outside the gene matches: 5. This CDR3 comprises 15 residues. CDR1 is SGHRS and CDR2 is YFSETQ in the germline V gene. The CDR3 reads CASSPGQGTNSPLHF. The DNA for the CDR3 is TGCGCCAGCAGCCCCGGACAGGGGACTAATTCACCCCTCCACTTT.

V gene TRBV6-5 combines with J gene TRBJ1-3, with a tentative D call TRBD1 (6 bases). Per germline, CDR1 MNHEY and CDR2 SVGAGI. The CDR3 is 16 amino acids. V was pared by 0 bases and J by 0 bases, with 9 bases between. For the CDR3, the DNA is TGTGCCAGCAGTTACTCCTGGGGGCGCTCTGGAAACACCATATATTTT. Its translation: CASSYSWGRSGNTIYF.

The chain joins TRBV5-4 to TRBJ1-3, with 7 bases matching TRBD1. CDR1 is SGHNT and CDR2 is YYREEE in the germline V gene (reference sequence). Losses at the gene ends were 2 bases for V and 0 bases for J; bases not matched to a gene: 8. CDR3 length: 17 amino acids. DNA for the CDR3: TGTGCCAGCAGCTTCCCGCCGGGACAGAGCTCTGGAAACACCATATATTTT. Protein product: CASSFPPGQSSGNTIYF.

The chain joins TRBV30 to TRBJ2-7, with a weak D call TRBD1 (6 bases). Per the germline V gene, CDR1 is GTSNPN and CDR2 is SVGIG (reference sequence). The V end lost 0 bases, the J end lost 1 base, and 22 bases lay between the germline ends. The CDR3 spans 18 residues. The DNA of the CDR3 is TGTGCCTGGAGTGTACGCTCTTTTTACAGGGAACGTTCCTACGAGCAGTACTTC. Its protein product is CAWSVRSFYRERSYEQYF.

Concerning this clone: At one boundary the junction diverges from the germline segment, which might be a read error. This chain uses TRBV6-1 with TRBJ2-1; 10 nucleotides align to TRBD2. The CDR3 has 14 amino acids. Germline CDR1 MNHNS, CDR2 SASEGT. The CDR3 DNA sequence: TGTGCCAGCAGTAAAGCGGGAGGGTGGGATGAGCAGTTCTTC. Encoded protein: CASSKAGGWDEQFF.

The count of this clone is one. This sequence joins TRBV7-9 and TRBJ1-5; 7 bases line up with TRBD1. Germline loops: CDR1 SEHNR, CDR2 FQNEAQ (reference sequence). This CDR3 has 14 amino acids. V trimming: 1 base; J trimming: 9 bases; junction bases outside the gene matches: 6. CDR3 loop: CASSLGRGLGPQHF. CDR3 sequence (DNA): TGTGCCAGCAGCTTAGGGAGGGGGCTGGGGCCCCAGCATTTT.

This chain uses TRBV11-3 with TRBJ2-5; TRBD2 matches 12 bases. The germline gives CDR1 SGHNT, CDR2 YENEEA. This CDR3 comprises 20 residues. Unmatched junction bases numbered 16, after V lost 0 bases and J lost 5 bases. CDR3 sequence: CASSLDRWASGRANGETQYF. CDR3 sequence (DNA): TGTGCCAGCAGCTTAGATCGCTGGGCTAGCGGGAGGGCCAATGGCGAGACCCAGTACTTC.

This clone was counted a single time. In DNA form, the CDR3 reads TGCGCCAGCAGCCCCGGACAGGTGCCCCGAGAGCAGTACTTC. Its translation: CASSPGQVPREQYF. V gene TRBV5-1 combines with J gene TRBJ2-7; 7 positions agree with TRBD1. J was trimmed by 7 bases and V by 4 bases; bases with no gene match: 11. Germline-derived CDR1 and CDR2 are SGHRS and YFSETQ. The CDR3 has 14 amino acids.

This clone was recorded once. The chain has TRBV7-2 and TRBJ1-2, with a weak D call TRBD1 (6 bases). Per germline, CDR1 SGHTA and CDR2 FQGNSA. This CDR3 has 14 amino acids. The V and J ends lost 5 bases and 6 bases respectively, with 16 bases between them. The CDR3, as DNA: TGTGCCAGCAGCGACAAAAACAGGGATCATGGCTACACCTTC. Residues: CASSDKNRDHGYTF.

The rearrangement links TRBV4-1 to TRBJ2-7, with 11 bases lining up with TRBD2. Trimming took 0 bases from V and 4 from J; bases not matched to a gene: 11. The CDR3 totals 18 residues. Germline loops: CDR1 MGHRA, CDR2 YSYEKL. CDR3 sequence (DNA): TGCGCCAGCAGCCAAGATCGTCGACTAGCGGGGACCCTATACGAGCAGTACTTC. This encodes CASSQDRRLAGTLYEQYF.

The chain uses TRBV18 and TRBJ1-3; 10 positions match TRBD1. This CDR3 is built from 16 residues. V was clipped by 3 bases and J by 0 bases; unmatched bases: 2. Germline assignment: CDR1 KGHSH and CDR2 LQKENI. The CDR3 loop is CASSPGQGRSGNTIYF. CDR3 in DNA: TGTGCCAGCTCACCGGGACAGGGGCGCTCTGGAAACACCATATATTTT.

The genes are TRBV7-8 and TRBJ2-1, with 13 bases matching TRBD2. From germline, CDR1 is SGHVS and CDR2 FQNEAQ. There are 15 residues in the CDR3. Germline trimming cut 5 bases from V and 7 bases from J; bases unmatched to any gene: 5. The DNA for the CDR3 is TGTGCCAGCAGCCTAACTAGCGGGGGGGGAAATGAGCAGTTCTTC. This sequence encodes CASSLTSGGGNEQFF. Together with reference TRBV7-8 and TRBJ2-1, the CDR3 gives the full variable domain: GAGVSQSPRYKVAKRGQDVALRCDPISGHVSLFWYQQALGQGPEFLTYFQNEAQLDKSGLPSDRFFAERPEGSVSTLKIQRTQQEDSAVYLCASSLTSGGGNEQFFGPGTRLTVL.

The chain uses TRBV6-1 and TRBJ1-5, with D tentatively TRBD1 (6 bases). The CDR3 spans 13 residues. The V and J ends lost 8 bases and 3 bases respectively, with 11 bases between them. CDR1 and CDR2 from the germline V gene are MNHNS and SASEGT. In nucleotides, the CDR3 is TGTGCCAGCGGGGGACACCTCAATCAGCCCCAGCATTTT. It yields the protein CASGGHLNQPQHF.

The CDR3 DNA reads TGTGCCAGCAGCTCGGGGGAGGGCAGCCCCTACGAGCAGTACTTC. It encodes CASSSGEGSPYEQYF. The chain couples TRBV7-2 to TRBJ2-7; 7 positions match TRBD2. V lost 4 bases, J lost 2 bases, and 8 bases stayed unmatched. CDR3 length equals 15 residues. Germline V gives CDR1 SGHTA, CDR2 FQGNSA. The complete variable domain, with remaining parts taken from reference TRBV7-2 and TRBJ2-7, reads GAGVSQSPSNKVTEKGKDVELRCDPISGHTALYWYRQSLGQGLEFLIYFQGNSAPDKSGLPSDRFSAERTGGSVSTLTIQRTQQEDSAVYLCASSSGEGSPYEQYFGPGTRLTVT.

The chain recombines TRBV27 with TRBJ2-5; D gene unclear. The CDR3 contains 13 residues. Germline V gene lookup returns CDR1 MNHEY and CDR2 SMNVEV (reference sequence). With 4 bases removed from V and 0 bases from J, the gap between germline ends came to 6 bases. The CDR3 coding sequence is TGTGCCAGCAGTTCTCAGTACCAAGAGACCCAGTACTTC. This translates into CASSSQYQETQYF.

This rearrangement joins TRBV30 to TRBJ1-2, with unresolved D. The CDR3 is 12 amino acids. From germline, CDR1 is GTSNPN and CDR2 SVGIG (reference sequence). V lost 5 bases and J 4 bases, leaving 11 bases between the germline ends. Written as DNA, the CDR3 is TGTGCCTGGCCCGGAGTTTTCTATGGCTACACCTTC. It yields the protein CAWPGVFYGYTF.

The V and J genes are TRBV7-2 and TRBJ2-3; D is perhaps TRBD2 (5 bases). The CDR3 covers 16 residues. CDR1 and CDR2 from the germline V gene are SGHTA and FQGNSA. The V end lost 6 bases, the J end lost 0 bases, and 16 bases lay between the germline ends. The CDR3 nucleotides read TGTGCCAGCAGTCTTCTAGCAGATTCTAGCACAGATACGCAGTATTTT. Amino acids: CASSLLADSSTDTQYF. The full variable domain, completed using reference TRBV7-2 and TRBJ2-3, is GAGVSQSPSNKVTEKGKDVELRCDPISGHTALYWYRQSLGQGLEFLIYFQGNSAPDKSGLPSDRFSAERTGGSVSTLTIQRTQQEDSAVYLCASSLLADSSTDTQYFGPGTRLTVL.

The chain recombines TRBV23-1 with TRBJ1-1; D remains ambiguous. TRBV23-1 is an ORF; its function is uncertain. The V end was cut by 0 bases, the J end by 0 bases, with 17 bases between. The CDR3 is 18 amino acids. DNA of the CDR3: TGCGCCAGCAGTCAATCAGGAGGTGGGTGCTCAATGAACACTGAAGCTTTCTTT. It codes for CASSQSGGGCSMNTEAFF.

The chain recombines TRBV9 with TRBJ1-5, with TRBD1 matching over 8 bases. Germline-derived CDR1 and CDR2 are SGDLS and YYNGEE. V was clipped by 4 bases and J by 6 bases; unmatched bases: 9. CDR3 size: 15 residues. CDR3 residues: CASSPSGTGIQPQHF. CDR3 bases: TGTGCCAGCAGCCCTTCCGGGACAGGCATTCAGCCCCAGCATTTT.

The CDR3, as DNA: TGCGCCAGCAGCCCAGGGGTTCAATCCTTCTACGAGCAGTACTTC. It codes for CASSPGVQSFYEQYF. This sequence joins TRBV4-1 and TRBJ2-7; possibly TRBD1 for D (6 bases). The length of the CDR3 is 15 residues. Germline assignment: CDR1 MGHRA and CDR2 YSYEKL. V lost 4 bases and J lost 3, with 16 bases in between.

The genes are TRBV5-8 and TRBJ2-5, with D perhaps matching TRBD1 (6 bases). In germline, CDR1 is SGHTS, CDR2 YDEGEE. V lost 1 base and J lost 10, with 14 bases in between. This CDR3 comprises 13 residues. CDR3 bases: TGTGCCAGCAGCTTGCAGGGGTTTGGGGTCCAGTACTTC. Translated: CASSLQGFGVQYF.

The chain links TRBV23-1 to TRBJ2-7; 10 bases align to TRBD1. TRBV23-1 is an open reading frame, and its role is uncertain. J gave up 4 bases and V 5 bases, and 8 bases lay outside the gene matches. The CDR3 contains 15 residues. The CDR3 sequence: CASSEDRGAFYEQYF. Here the CDR3 DNA reads TGCGCCAGCAGTGAGGACAGGGGGGCTTTTTACGAGCAGTACTTC.